This T cell receptor beta chain stems from a study of tumor-infiltrating lymphocytes in primary liver carcinoma. Unsorted bulk tissue (roughly 20-31 mg) underwent RNA and DNA co-extraction. The table lists this clonotype with many counts. A primer in the constant region served to generate TCR beta cDNA from 450 to 650 ng of total RNA. Nested multiplex PCR, run for three rounds with slightly modified ARM-PCR, yielded TCR beta libraries. Two initial PCR rounds of around 10 cycles each paired TRBV1-TRBV30 forward primers with a C-beta reverse primer. TCRdb reanalysed the multiplex PCR reads using MiXCR and keeps one entry per CDR3 protein. The sample consists of around 100,000 distinct CDR3 sequences, about 70% of them appearing once. The V end lost 3 bases, the J end lost 1 base, and 10 bases lay between the germline ends. The CDR3 consists of 15 residues. Germline V lookup: CDR1 MGHRA, CDR2 YSYEKL.

This rearrangement joins TRBV4-1 to TRBJ2-1; D is undetermined. The sequence derives from a woman aged 55-69 years with primary liver carcinoma and hepatitis B virus infection. Sample: liver tumor tissue from sampling region 5. Subset of the sample: tumor region T5, tumor centre. CDR3 in amino acids: CASSHLGSSYNEQFF. As DNA, the CDR3 is TGCGCCAGCAGCCATTTGGGTTCTTCCTACAATGAGCAGTTCTTC.